The entry below describes one T cell receptor (beta chain). This clonotype turned up a few times. Its cognate antigen has yet to be identified. Per-nucleotide qualities are absent, and no much larger clonotype sits a single base away. The sample comes from a study of T-cell memory formation after mild COVID-19 (dated by TCRdb to the early 2020s). Context from the whole study: Most TCR sequence clusters were specific to one of the two donors. In a couple of donors, T-cell clones that expanded and contracted after mild COVID-19 were tracked by sequencing TCRalpha and TCRbeta repertoires over time. The cohort was made up of two young adult volunteers, one female and one male, who were previously healthy. Paper-wide results and their limitations: SARS-CoV-2 specificity was not confirmed for the second-wave clones peaking on day 37. The detection of some responding clones in pre-infection memory suggests that pre-existing cross-reactive memory T cells joined the SARS-CoV-2 response. Only two mild cases were covered in the study, and larger cohorts including severe cases with pre-infection samples were considered necessary. Clones that contracted from day 15 to 85 showed balanced CD4/CD8 phenotypes, whereas a second wave of clones that expanded from day 15 to 37 leaned towards CD4+. Contracting CD4+ clones were found mainly in CM and EM memory subsets, while CD8+ clones were enriched in EMRA.

CDR1 and CDR2, looked up from the germline V gene, are SGHTA and FQGNSA. V is pared back by 3 bases and J by 3 bases, with 8 bases lying between the germline termini. The CDR3 measures 14 amino acids from cysteine to phenylalanine. The only DNA kept is the CDR3, 42 bases in frame from the first base. Instrument on record: Illumina NovaSeq 6000. TCRalpha and TCRbeta cDNA libraries were built by 5'RACE with constant-segment primers, adding sample barcodes and unique molecular identifiers. Trizol reagent was used to extract RNA from every sample. Library amplification was performed in two PCR steps, and a second sample barcode and Illumina TruSeq adapters were introduced in the second step. The libraries were sequenced on an Illumina NovaSeq using 2 x 150 bp paired-end reads. The paper's processing steps were these. Reads were demultiplexed and collapsed into UMI-guided consensus sequences with migec v1.2.7. With mixcr v2.1.11, UMI consensuses were aligned to TRA and TRB V and J templates and assembled into clonotypes. Clonotypes were classified as expanded or contracted when called significant by both edgeR and NoisET, with noise models trained on biological replicates. For edgeR calls, the thresholds were a false discovery rate-adjusted p below 0.01 and a log2 fold-change of 1. As an exploratory analysis of dynamics, PCA with hierarchical clustering was applied to max-normalized trajectories of the 1000 most abundant clonotypes. Separately sequenced CD4+ and CD8+ repertoires were used to assign the CD4 or CD8 phenotype of responding clones. The public reads were run again by TCRdb, first through fastp at Q25 and then through MiXCR, and only productive beta chains were kept. One record per CDR3 amino acid sequence lists the most common genes and DNA. These V and J calls derive from TCRdb rather than the authors' analysis. The sample table contains over 250,000 distinct CDR3 sequences; only one count was recorded for 15% to 20% of them. The ten largest clones capture about a fifth of the sample.

Ficoll-Paque density gradient centrifugation was the method used to isolate PBMCs. Material for sequencing was PBMCs or a T cell subset sorted from them (not recorded which). The clonotype comes from a man between 18 and 35 years old who had mild COVID-19 (a few samples of this study predate the infection). The sample titles of this study are shuffled in the database, so cell type and time point are left out; the donor was told from shared clones. The chain links TRBV7-2 with TRBJ2-2; possibly the D gene is TRBD1, per 5 matching bases. This receptor has the CDR3 CASSFSRDTGELFF. The DNA sequence is given as TGTGCCAGCAGCTTTTCCAGGGACACCGGGGAGCTGTTTTTT.